Included here is one T cell receptor beta chain sequence, with context. Its antigen is currently unknown. TCRB CDR3 was amplified from 2 ug genomic DNA or less. This table comes from immunoSEQ multiplex PCR, and its TCRdb copy is limited to in-frame clones, with some not included. The profile shows fewer than 90,000 clones, under 85% of them singletons. The sample's time point: after dendritic cell vaccination, including at tumor progression/relapse. This entry belongs to a study of glioma-infiltrating T cells after dendritic cell vaccination. Study details: Treatment, given 2003 to 2012, was autologous tumor lysate-pulsed dendritic cell vaccination. The vaccine used monocyte-derived dendritic cells pulsed overnight with autologous tumor lysate. Study-wide results and limits: Few patients contributed both blood and tumor specimens.

Trimming removed 8 bases from V and 2 bases from J; junction bases left unmatched: 4. CDR3 size: 13 residues. Germline CDR1 reads SNHLY; CDR2 reads FYNNEI. This chain uses TRBV2 with TRBJ2-5, with TRBD2 matching 8 bases. The starting material was blood, obtained after dendritic cell vaccination. The receptor's source is a human donor with glioblastoma. The CDR3 bases are TGTGCCAGCCGGGGGGGCAGACAAGAGACCCAGTACTTC. This gives the protein CASRGGRQETQYF. Full variable domain (outside the CDR3, taken from reference TRBV2 and TRBJ2-5): EPEVTQTPSHQVTQMGQEVILRCVPISNHLYFYWYRQILGQKVEFLVSFYNNEISEKSEIFDDQFSVERPDGSNFTLKIRSTKLEDSAMYFCASRGGRQETQYFGPGTRLLVL.